Below are 2 T cell receptor beta chains sequenced from a single sample in a study of blood T cell repertoires in COVID-19. Produced via immunoSEQ multiplex PCR; TCRdb's table is partial and in-frame only. The sample holds about 140,000 clones, roughly 84% seen once. The sample consisted of PBMCs or T cells enriched from blood (not recorded which). Source of these receptors: a man aged 50-60 years in a cohort exposed to, infected with or recovered from COVID-19 (not recorded which).

V and J are TRBV28 and TRBJ2-1, with 13 nucleotides matching TRBD2. The trim removed 7 bases at V and 9 bases at J, leaving 9 bases unmatched. The CDR3 totals 15 residues. Germline V gene sequence: CDR1 MDHEN, CDR2 SYDVKM. The DNA for the CDR3 is TGTGCCAGCATGCGGACTAGCGGGAGAGGGGGTGAGCAGTTCTTC. Its protein is CASMRTSGRGGEQFF.

This clone was seen a few times. This sequence joins TRBV20-1 and TRBJ1-1; D remains ambiguous. From germline, CDR1 is DFQATT and CDR2 SNEGSKA (reference sequence). V lost 3 bases and J 0 bases, leaving 11 bases between the germline ends. The CDR3 spans 14 residues. As DNA, the CDR3 is TGCAGTGCTAGTGTATCCTATATGAACACTGAAGCTTTCTTT. It yields the protein CSASVSYMNTEAFF.